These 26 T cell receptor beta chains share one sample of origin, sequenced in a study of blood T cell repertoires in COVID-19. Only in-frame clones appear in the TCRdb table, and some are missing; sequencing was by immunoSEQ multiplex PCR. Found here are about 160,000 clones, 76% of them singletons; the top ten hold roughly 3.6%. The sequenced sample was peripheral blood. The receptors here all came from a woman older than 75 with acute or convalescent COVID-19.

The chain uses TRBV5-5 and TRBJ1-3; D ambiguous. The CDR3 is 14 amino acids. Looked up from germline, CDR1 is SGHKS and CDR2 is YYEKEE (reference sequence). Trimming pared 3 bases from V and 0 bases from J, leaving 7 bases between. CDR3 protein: CASSSFNSGNTIYF. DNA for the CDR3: TGTGCCAGCAGCTCCTTTAACTCTGGAAACACCATATATTTT.

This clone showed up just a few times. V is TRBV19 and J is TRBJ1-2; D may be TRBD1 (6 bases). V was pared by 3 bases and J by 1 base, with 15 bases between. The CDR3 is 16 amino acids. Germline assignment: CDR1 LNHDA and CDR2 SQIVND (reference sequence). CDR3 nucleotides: TGTGCCAGTAGTATTCAGTACGAGGGGGTTAACTATGGCTACACCTTC. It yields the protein CASSIQYEGVNYGYTF.

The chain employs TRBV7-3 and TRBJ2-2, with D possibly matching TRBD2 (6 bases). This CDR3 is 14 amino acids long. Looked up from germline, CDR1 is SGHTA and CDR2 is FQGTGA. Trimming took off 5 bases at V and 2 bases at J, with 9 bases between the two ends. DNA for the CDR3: TGTGCCAGCAGCGCGGGAACCAACACCGGGGAGCTGTTTTTT. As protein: CASSAGTNTGELFF.

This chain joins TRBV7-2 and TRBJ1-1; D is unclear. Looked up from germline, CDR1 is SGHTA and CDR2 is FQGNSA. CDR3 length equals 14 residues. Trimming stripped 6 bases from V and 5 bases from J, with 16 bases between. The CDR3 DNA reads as TGTGCCAGCAGTTTCAAACCCGGAGGGACTGAAGCTTTCTTT. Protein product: CASSFKPGGTEAFF.

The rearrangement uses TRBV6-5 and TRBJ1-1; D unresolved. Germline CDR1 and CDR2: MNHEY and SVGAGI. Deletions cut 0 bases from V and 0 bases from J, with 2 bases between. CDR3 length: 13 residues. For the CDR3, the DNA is TGTGCCAGCAGTTACTCCATGAACACTGAAGCTTTCTTT. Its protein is CASSYSMNTEAFF.

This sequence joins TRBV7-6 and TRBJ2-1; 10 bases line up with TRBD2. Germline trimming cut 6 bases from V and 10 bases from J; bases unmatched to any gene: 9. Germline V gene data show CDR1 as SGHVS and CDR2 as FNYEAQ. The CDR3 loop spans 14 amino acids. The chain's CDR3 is CASRVSGGAREQFF. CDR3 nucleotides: TGTGCCAGCAGGGTGAGCGGGGGGGCTCGGGAGCAGTTCTTC.

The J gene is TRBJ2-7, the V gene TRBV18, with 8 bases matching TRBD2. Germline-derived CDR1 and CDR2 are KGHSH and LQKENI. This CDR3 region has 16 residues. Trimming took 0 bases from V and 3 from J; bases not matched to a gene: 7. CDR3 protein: CASSPPYGGAGYEQYF. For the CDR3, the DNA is TGTGCCAGCTCACCACCGTACGGGGGGGCTGGCTACGAGCAGTACTTC.

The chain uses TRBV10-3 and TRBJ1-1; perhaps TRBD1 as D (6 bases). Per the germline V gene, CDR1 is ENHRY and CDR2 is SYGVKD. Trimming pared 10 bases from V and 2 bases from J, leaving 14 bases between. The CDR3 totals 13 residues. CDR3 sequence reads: CARQQGLNTEAFF. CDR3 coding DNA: TGTGCCAGACAACAGGGCTTAAACACTGAAGCTTTCTTT.

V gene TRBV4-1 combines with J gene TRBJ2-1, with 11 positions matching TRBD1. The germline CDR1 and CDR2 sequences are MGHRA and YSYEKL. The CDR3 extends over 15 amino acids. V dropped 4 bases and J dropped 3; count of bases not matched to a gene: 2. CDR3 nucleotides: TGCGCCAGCAGCCGGGGACAGGGGGACTACAATGAGCAGTTCTTC. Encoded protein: CASSRGQGDYNEQFF.

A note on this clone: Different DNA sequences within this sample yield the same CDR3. DNA for the CDR3: TGCGCCAGCAGCAGTGGACAGCCAAGCTCCTATAATTCACCCCTCCACTTT. Its protein product is CASSSGQPSSYNSPLHF. The chain combines TRBV5-1 with TRBJ1-6; the D gene is possibly TRBD1 (6 bases). Germline values: CDR1 SGHRS, CDR2 YFSETQ. The CDR3 has 17 amino acids. The V end lost 4 bases, the J end lost 0 bases, and 14 bases lay between the germline ends.

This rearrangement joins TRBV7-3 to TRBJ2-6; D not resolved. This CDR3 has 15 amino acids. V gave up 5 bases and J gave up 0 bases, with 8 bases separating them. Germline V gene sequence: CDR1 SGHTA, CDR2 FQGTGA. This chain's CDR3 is CASSIDNSGANVLTF. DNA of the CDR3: TGTGCCAGCAGCATCGACAACTCTGGGGCCAACGTCCTGACTTTC.

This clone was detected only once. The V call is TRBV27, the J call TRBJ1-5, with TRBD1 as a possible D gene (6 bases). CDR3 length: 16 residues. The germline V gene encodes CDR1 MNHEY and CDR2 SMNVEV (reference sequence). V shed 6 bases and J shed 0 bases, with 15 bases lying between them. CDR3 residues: CASSPGQIYSNQPQHF. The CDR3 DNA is TGTGCCAGCAGCCCAGGACAGATTTATAGCAATCAGCCCCAGCATTTT.

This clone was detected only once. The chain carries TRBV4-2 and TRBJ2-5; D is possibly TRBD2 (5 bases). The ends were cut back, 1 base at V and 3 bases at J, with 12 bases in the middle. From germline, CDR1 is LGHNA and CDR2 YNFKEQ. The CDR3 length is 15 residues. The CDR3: CASSQGVLAEETQYF. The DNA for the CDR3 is TGTGCCAGCAGCCAAGGGGTCCTAGCCGAAGAGACCCAGTACTTC.

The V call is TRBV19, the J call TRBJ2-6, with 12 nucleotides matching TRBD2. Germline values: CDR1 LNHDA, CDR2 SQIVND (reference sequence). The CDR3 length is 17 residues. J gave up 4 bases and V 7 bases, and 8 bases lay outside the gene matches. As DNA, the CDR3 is TGTGCCAGTACCCTGACTAGCGGGAGAGCCGGGGCCAACGTCCTGACTTTC. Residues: CASTLTSGRAGANVLTF.

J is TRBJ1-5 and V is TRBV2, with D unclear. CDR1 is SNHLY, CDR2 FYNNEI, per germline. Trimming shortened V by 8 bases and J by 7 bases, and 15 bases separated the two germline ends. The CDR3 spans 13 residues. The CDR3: CASGFLGGQPQHF. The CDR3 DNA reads TGTGCCAGCGGCTTCCTAGGTGGGCAGCCCCAGCATTTT.

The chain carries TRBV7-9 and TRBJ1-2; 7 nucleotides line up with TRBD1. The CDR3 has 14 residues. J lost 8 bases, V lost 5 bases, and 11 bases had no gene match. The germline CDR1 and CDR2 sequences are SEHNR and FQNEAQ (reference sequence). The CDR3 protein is CASSTRDRSNGYTF. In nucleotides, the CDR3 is TGTGCCAGCAGCACCCGGGACAGAAGTAACGGCTACACCTTC.

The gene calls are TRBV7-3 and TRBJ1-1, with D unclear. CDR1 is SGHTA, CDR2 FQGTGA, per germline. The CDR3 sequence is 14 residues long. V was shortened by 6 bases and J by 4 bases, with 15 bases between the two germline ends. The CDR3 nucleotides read TGTGCCAGCAGTCCCACGAGGTTAGCCACTGAAGCTTTCTTT. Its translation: CASSPTRLATEAFF.

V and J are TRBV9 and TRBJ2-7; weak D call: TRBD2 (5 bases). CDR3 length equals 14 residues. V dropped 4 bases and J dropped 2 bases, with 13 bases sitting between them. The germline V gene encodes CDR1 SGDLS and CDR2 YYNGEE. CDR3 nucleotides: TGTGCCAGCAGCACCGCTTCCGGGACCTACGAGCAGTACTTC. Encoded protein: CASSTASGTYEQYF.

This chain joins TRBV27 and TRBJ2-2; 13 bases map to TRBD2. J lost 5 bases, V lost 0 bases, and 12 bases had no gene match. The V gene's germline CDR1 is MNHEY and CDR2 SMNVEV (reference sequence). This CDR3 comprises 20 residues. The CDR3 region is CASSLSGGLAGELVTGELFF. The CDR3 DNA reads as TGTGCCAGCAGTTTATCGGGTGGACTAGCGGGAGAGCTGGTGACCGGGGAGCTGTTTTTT.

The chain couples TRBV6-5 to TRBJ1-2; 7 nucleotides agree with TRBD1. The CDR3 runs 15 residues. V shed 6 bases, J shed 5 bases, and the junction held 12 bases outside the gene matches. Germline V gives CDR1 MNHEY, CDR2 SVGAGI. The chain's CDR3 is CASRIDDRAGYGYTF. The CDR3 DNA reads TGTGCCAGCAGAATTGACGACAGGGCGGGTTATGGCTACACCTTC.

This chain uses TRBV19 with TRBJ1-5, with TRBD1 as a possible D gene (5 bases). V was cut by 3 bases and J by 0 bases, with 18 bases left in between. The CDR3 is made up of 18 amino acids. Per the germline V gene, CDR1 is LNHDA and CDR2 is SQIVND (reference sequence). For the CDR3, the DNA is TGTGCCAGTAGTATTCTCGGCTGGGGCAGGGATAGCAATCAGCCCCAGCATTTT. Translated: CASSILGWGRDSNQPQHF.

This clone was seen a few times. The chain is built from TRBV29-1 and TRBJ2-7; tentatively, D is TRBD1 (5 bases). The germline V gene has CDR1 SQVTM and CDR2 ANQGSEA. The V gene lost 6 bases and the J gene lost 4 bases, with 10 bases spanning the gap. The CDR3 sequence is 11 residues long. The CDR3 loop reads CSVRQRYEQYF. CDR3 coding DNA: TGCAGCGTCCGACAGAGATACGAGCAGTACTTC.

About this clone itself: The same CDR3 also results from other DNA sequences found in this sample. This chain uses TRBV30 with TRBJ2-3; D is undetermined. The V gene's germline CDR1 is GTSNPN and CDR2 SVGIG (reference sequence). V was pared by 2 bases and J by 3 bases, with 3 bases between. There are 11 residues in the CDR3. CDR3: CAWSLTDTQYF. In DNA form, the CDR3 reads TGTGCCTGGAGTCTGACAGATACGCAGTATTTT.

CDR3 nucleotide sequence: TGTGCCAGCAGTTACACCTCGGGACAGGGGGCTCGTGGCTACACCTTC. This encodes CASSYTSGQGARGYTF. The V gene is TRBV6-5, the J gene TRBJ1-2; 12 nucleotides line up with TRBD1. CDR1 is MNHEY, CDR2 SVGAGI, per germline. The CDR3 extends over 16 amino acids. With V trimmed by 2 bases and J by 7 bases, 8 bases remained unmatched.

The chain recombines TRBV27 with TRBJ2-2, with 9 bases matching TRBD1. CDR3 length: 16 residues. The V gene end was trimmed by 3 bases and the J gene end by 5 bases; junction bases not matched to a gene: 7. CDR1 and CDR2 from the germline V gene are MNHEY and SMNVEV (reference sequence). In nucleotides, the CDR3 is TGTGCCAGCAGTTTCAGTCCCGGGACAGGGACCGGGGAGCTGTTTTTT. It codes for CASSFSPGTGTGELFF.

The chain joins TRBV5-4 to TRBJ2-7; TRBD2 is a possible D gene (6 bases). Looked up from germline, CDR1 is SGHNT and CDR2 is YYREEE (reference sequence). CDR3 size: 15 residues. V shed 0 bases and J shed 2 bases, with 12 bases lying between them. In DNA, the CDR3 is TGTGCCAGCAGCTTGGGGGGGGAAGACCCCTACGAGCAGTACTTC. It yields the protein CASSLGGEDPYEQYF. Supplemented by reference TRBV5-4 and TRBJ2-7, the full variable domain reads ETGVTQSPTHLIKTRGQQVTLRCSSQSGHNTVSWYQQALGQGPQFIFQYYREEENGRGNFPPRFSGLQFPNYSSELNVNALELDDSALYLCASSLGGEDPYEQYFGPGTRLTVT.